This T cell receptor beta chain was sequenced for a study of blood T cells in healthy people across ages. Trimming took off 4 bases at V and 0 bases at J, with 14 bases between the two ends. CDR3 length: 17 amino acids. The germline V gene encodes CDR1 SGHRS and CDR2 YFSETQ. The authors isolated at least 7 million PBMCs per sample. A second PCR, run for roughly 7 to 12 cycles, used a sample-barcoded 5' primer plus a J-beta primer mix. Each CDR3 protein gets one entry after TCRdb re-called the 5' RACE reads with MiXCR. The sample shows 850,000 to 1,100,000 distinct CDR3 sequences, roughly two fifths of them seen only once.

The sequenced sample consisted of blood. V is TRBV5-1 and J is TRBJ2-6; TRBD1 might be the D (5 bases). This TCR derives from a man younger than 35 in good health. The CDR3 region has the DNA TGCGCCAGCAGCCCTCAGGGTGGTTTCTCTGGGGCCAACGTCCTGACTTTC. The encoded protein is CASSPQGGFSGANVLTF.